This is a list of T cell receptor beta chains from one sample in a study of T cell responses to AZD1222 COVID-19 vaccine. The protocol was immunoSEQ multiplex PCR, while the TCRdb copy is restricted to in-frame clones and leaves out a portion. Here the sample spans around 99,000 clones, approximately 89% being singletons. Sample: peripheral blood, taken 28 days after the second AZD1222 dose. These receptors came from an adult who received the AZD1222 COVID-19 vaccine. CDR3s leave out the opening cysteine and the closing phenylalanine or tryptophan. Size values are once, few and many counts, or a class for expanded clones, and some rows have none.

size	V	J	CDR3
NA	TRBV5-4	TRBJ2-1	ASSKGQPSYNEQF
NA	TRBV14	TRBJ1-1	ASSQDVGARGTEAF
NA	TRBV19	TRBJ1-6	ASTPGGGSSPLH
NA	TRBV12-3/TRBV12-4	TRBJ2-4	ASGRVAKNIQY
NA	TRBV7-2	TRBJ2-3	ASRQGAIVSDTQY
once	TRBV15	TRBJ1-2	ATSRSGPNYGYT
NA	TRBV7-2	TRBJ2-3	ASSFHTTSIVTDTQY
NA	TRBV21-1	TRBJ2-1	AIPYLGTSIYEQF
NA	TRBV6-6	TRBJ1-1	ASTNRGEGNTEAF
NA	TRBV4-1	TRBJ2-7	ASSTGLAAAYEQY
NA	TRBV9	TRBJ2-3	ASGDTQY
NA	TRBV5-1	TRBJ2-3	ASSFPFTPGRSSQGEEADTQY
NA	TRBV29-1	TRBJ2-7	SVPRSGTSGSEYEQY
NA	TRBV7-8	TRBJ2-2	ASSSLGTRANTGELF
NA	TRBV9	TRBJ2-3	ASSVSGRTDTQY
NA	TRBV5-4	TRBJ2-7	ASSFGTLYEQY
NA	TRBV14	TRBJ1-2	ASSQDVGSINYGYT
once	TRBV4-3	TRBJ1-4	ASSQDMGHVGTTNEKLF
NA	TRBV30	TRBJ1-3	AWNGGAGNTIY
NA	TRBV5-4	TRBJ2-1	ASRPRLAGVGVDEQF
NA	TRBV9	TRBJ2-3	ASSVAGGLSTDTQY
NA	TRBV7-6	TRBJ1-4	ASSSQDRGGEKLF
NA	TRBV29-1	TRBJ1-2	SVEVDGEAYGYT
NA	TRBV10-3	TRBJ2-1	AIRDRGEQF
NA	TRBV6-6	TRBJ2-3	ASSYSGGSTDTQY
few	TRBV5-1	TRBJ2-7	ASSSKQNYEQY
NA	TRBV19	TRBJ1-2	ASSIDVRGYT
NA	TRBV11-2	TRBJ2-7	ASSRGASGTYEQY
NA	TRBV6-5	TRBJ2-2	ASKEGPNTGELF
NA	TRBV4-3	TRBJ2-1	ASSQDLAGASNEQF
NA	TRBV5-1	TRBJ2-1	ASSFGQGAGNEQF
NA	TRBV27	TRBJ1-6	ASSLQLPGTGLNSPLH
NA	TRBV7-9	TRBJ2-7	ASSLARGLAGFSYEQY
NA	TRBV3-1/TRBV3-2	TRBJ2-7	ASSRRGRERGSYEQY
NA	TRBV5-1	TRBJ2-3	ASSLLGTGIPDTQY
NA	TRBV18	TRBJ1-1	ASSFTGNTEAF
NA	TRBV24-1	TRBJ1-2	ATSDPRQVPYGYT
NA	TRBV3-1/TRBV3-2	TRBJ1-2	ASGSGPLPYGYT
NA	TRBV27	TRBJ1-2	ASRDYRDGDYGYT
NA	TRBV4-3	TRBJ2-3	ASSQVAGVGTDTQY
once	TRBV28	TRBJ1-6	ASARGRNSPLH
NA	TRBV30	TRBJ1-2	ALTRSGGGGYT
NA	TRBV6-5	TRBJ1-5	ASSQGYGQPQH
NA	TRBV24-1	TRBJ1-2	ATSTSWTPNYGYT
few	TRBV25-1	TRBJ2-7	ASSDSAGGLYEQY
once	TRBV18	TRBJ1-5	ASSPGRDQPQH